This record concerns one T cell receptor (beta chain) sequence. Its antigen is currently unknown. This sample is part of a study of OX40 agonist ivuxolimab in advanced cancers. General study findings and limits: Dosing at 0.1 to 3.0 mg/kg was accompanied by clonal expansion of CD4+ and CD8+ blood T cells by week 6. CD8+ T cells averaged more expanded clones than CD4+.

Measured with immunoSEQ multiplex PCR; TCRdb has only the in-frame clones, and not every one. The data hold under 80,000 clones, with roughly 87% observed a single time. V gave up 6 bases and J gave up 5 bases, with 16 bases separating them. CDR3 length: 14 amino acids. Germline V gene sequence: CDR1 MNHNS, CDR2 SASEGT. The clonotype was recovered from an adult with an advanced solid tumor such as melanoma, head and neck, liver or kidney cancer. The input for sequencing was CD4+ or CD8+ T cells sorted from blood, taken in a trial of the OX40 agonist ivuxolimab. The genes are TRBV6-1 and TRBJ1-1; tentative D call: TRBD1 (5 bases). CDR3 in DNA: TGTGCCAGCAGGAGACAGACAACTGGGACTGAAGCTTTCTTT. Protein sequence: CASRRQTTGTEAFF.